Each of the 4 T cell receptor beta chains below was sequenced from the same sample in a study of blood T cell repertoires in COVID-19 (dated by TCRdb to 2019 to 2021). Libraries were made using the immunoSEQ multiplex PCR assay. Held by TCRdb, this immuneACCESS table contains in-frame sequences only and omits some clones. Under half of the omission traces to an unresolved V gene where checked; the cause of the rest is unknown. The sample table contains 150,000 or so clones; only one count was recorded for around 86% of them. 6% to 7% of the sample is held by the ten biggest clonotypes. Sequencing input: peripheral blood. The receptors derive from an older man with acute or convalescent COVID-19.

The V call is TRBV5-1, the J call TRBJ1-2; D gene uncertain. The CDR3 contains 13 residues. V was pared by 6 bases and J by 5 bases, with 14 bases between. Germline V CDR1 and CDR2: SGHRS, YFSETQ. CDR3 residues: CASNFGQAYGYTF. In nucleotides, the CDR3 is TGCGCCAGCAACTTTGGCCAGGCATATGGCTACACCTTC.

This rearrangement joins TRBV28 to TRBJ2-1, with 9 nucleotides matching TRBD2. V shed 1 base and J 2 bases; nucleotides not matched to a gene: 15. There are 20 residues in the CDR3. CDR1 is MDHEN, CDR2 SYDVKM, per germline. The CDR3 region is CASSLFGWVATSGAYNEQFF. The CDR3 DNA is TGTGCCAGCAGTTTATTTGGCTGGGTCGCGACTAGCGGAGCCTACAATGAGCAGTTCTTC.

CDR3 region: CASSPDSASTDTQYF. As DNA, the CDR3 is TGCGCCAGCAGCCCCGACAGCGCTAGCACAGATACGCAGTATTTT. The chain has TRBV5-1 and TRBJ2-3; tentative D call: TRBD1 (5 bases). Trimming removed 4 bases from V and 0 bases from J, with 12 bases in between. Germline values: CDR1 SGHRS, CDR2 YFSETQ. The CDR3 spans 15 residues.

The genes are TRBV4-1 and TRBJ2-6, with D possibly TRBD1 on 6 matching bases. V was cut by 1 base and J by 0 bases, with 10 bases left in between. CDR1 is MGHRA and CDR2 is YSYEKL in the germline V gene. The length of the CDR3 is 17 residues. The CDR3 bases are TGCGCCAGCAGCCAAGGGACAGCACCCTCTGGGGCCAACGTCCTGACTTTC. Translating it yields CASSQGTAPSGANVLTF.